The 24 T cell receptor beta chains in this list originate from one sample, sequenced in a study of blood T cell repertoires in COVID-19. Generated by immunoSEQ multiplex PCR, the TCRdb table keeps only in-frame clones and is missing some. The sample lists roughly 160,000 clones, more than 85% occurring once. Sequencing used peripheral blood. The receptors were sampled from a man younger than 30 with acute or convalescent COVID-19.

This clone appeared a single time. In nucleotides, the CDR3 is TGTGCCAGCAGTGAGTTAAAGGGGCGGAACACTGAAGCTTTCTTT. Encoded protein: CASSELKGRNTEAFF. The V gene is TRBV2, the J gene TRBJ1-1, with a tentative D call TRBD1 (5 bases). The CDR3 is 15 residues long. Trimming removed 3 bases from V and 1 base from J, with 12 bases in between. Germline values: CDR1 SNHLY, CDR2 FYNNEI. The full variable domain, completed using reference TRBV2 and TRBJ1-1, is EPEVTQTPSHQVTQMGQEVILRCVPISNHLYFYWYRQILGQKVEFLVSFYNNEISEKSEIFDDQFSVERPDGSNFTLKIRSTKLEDSAMYFCASSELKGRNTEAFFGQGTRLTVV.

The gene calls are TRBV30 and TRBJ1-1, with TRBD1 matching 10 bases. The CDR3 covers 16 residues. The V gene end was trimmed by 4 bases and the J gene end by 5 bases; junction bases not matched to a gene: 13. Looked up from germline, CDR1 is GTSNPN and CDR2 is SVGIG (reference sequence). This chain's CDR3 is CAWTGTGDTYRTEAFF. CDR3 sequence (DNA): TGTGCCTGGACCGGGACAGGGGATACCTATAGGACTGAAGCTTTCTTT.

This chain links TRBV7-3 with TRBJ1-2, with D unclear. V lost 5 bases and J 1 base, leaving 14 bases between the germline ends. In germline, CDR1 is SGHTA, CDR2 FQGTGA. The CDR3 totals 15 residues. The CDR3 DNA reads TGTGCCAGCAGCACCCACAGAAATAATAACTATGGCTACACCTTC. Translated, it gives CASSTHRNNNYGYTF.

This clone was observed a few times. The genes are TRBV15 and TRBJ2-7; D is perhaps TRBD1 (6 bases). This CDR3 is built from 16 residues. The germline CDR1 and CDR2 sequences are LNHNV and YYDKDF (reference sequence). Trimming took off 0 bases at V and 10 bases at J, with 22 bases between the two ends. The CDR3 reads CATSRDRATGETPQYV. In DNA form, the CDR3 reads TGTGCCACCAGCAGAGATAGAGCGACAGGCGAAACACCTCAGTACGTC.

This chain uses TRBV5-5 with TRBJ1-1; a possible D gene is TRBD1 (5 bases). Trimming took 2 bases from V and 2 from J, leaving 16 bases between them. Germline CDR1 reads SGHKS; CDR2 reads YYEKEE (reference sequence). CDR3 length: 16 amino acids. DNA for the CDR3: TGTGCCAGCAGCTTTGATTGGGCCAGGGAAAACACTGAAGCTTTCTTT. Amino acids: CASSFDWARENTEAFF. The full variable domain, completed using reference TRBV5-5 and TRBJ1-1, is DAGVTQSPTHLIKTRGQQVTLRCSPISGHKSVSWYQQVLGQGPQFIFQYYEKEERGRGNFPDRFSARQFPNYSSELNVNALLLGDSALYLCASSFDWARENTEAFFGQGTRLTVV.

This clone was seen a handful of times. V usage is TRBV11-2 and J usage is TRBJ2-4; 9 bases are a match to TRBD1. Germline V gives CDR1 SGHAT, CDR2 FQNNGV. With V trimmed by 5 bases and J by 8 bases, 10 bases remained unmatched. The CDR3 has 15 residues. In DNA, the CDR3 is TGTGCCAGCAGCCAAGCCGGGACAGGGATAGACATTCAGTACTTC. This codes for CASSQAGTGIDIQYF.

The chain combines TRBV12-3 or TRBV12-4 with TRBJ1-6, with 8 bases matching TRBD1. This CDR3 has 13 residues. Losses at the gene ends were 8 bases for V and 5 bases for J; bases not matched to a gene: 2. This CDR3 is CASVTGDNSPLHF. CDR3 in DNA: TGTGCCAGCGTGACAGGGGATAATTCACCCCTCCACTTT.

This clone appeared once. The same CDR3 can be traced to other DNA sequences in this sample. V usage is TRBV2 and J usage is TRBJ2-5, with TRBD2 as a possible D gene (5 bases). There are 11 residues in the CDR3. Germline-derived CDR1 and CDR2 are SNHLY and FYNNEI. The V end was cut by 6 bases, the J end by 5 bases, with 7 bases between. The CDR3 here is CASRGGETQYF. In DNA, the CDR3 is TGTGCCAGCAGAGGCGGGGAGACCCAGTACTTC.

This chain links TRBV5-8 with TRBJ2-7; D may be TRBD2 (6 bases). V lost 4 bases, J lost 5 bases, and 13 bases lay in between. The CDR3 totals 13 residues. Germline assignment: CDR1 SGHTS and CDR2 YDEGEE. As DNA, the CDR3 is TGTGCCAGCAGCCCCGCGGCGGGACACGAGCAGTACTTC. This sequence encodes CASSPAAGHEQYF.

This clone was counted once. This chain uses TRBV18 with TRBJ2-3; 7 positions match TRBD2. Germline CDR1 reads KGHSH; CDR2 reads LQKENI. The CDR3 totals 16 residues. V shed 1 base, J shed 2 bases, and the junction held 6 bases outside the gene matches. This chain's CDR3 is CASSPRVGTNTDTQYF. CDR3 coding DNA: TGTGCCAGCTCACCACGGGTCGGGACTAACACAGATACGCAGTATTTT.

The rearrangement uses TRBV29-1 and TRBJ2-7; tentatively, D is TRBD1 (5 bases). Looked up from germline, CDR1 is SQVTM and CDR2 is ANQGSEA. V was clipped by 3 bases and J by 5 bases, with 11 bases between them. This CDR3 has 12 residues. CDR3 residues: CSVDFQGDEQYF. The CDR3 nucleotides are TGCAGCGTTGATTTTCAGGGCGACGAGCAGTACTTC.

Here the CDR3 DNA reads TGTGCTTCTATGAGGGGGCTCTCCTACGAGCAGTACTTC. Its translation is CASMRGLSYEQYF. The chain is built from TRBV30 and TRBJ2-7; 7 bases line up with TRBD1. The CDR3 is 13 amino acids. The germline V gene encodes CDR1 GTSNPN and CDR2 SVGIG (reference sequence).

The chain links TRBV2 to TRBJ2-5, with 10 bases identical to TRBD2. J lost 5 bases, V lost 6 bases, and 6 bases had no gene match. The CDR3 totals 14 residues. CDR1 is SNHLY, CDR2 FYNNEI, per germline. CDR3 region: CASRAAGGRETQYF. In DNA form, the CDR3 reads TGTGCCAGCAGGGCAGCGGGGGGGCGCGAGACCCAGTACTTC.

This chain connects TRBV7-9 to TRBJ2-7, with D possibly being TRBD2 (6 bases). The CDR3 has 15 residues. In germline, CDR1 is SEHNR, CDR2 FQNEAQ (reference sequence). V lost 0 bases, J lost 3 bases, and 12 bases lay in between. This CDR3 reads CASSLAAGIIYEQYV. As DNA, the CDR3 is TGTGCCAGCAGCTTAGCCGCGGGGATTATCTACGAGCAGTACGTC.

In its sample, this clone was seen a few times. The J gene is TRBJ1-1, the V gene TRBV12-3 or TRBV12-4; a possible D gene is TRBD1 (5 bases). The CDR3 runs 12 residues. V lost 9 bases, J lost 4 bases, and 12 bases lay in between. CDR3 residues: CARCRRGTEAFF. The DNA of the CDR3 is TGTGCCAGGTGCCGGAGGGGCACTGAAGCTTTCTTT.

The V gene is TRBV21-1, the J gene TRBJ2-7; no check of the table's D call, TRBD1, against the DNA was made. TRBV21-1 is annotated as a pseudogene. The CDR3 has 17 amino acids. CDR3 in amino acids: CASSHMHLGQGKYEQYV. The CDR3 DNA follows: TGTGCCAGCAGCCACATGCACTTGGGACAGGGAAAATACGAGCAGTACGTC.

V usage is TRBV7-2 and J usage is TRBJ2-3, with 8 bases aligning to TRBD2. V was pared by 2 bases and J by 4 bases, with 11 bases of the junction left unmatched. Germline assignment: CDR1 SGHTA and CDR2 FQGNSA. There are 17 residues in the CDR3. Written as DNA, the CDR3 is TGTGCCAGCAGCTTACAGTTCCCGGGGGGGCCCGCAGATACGCAGTATTTT. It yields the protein CASSLQFPGGPADTQYF.

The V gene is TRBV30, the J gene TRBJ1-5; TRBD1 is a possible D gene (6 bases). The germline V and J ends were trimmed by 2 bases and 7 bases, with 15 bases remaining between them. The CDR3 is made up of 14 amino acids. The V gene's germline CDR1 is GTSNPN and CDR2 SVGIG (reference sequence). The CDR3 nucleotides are TGTGCCTGGAGTACGGGGGGCGTAAAGCAGCCCCAGCATTTT. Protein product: CAWSTGGVKQPQHF.

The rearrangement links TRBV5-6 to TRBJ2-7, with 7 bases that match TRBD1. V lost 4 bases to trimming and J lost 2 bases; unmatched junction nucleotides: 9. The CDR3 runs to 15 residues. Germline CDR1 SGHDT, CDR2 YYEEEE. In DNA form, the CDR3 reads TGTGCCAGCAGCGCCGGGACAGCAACAGCCTACGAGCAGTACGTC. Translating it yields CASSAGTATAYEQYV.

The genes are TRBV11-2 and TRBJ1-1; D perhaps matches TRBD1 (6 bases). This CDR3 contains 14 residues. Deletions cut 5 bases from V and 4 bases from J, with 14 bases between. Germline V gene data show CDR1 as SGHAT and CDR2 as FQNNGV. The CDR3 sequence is CASSARGGSTEAFF. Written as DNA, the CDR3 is TGTGCCAGCAGCGCCCGGGGGGGCAGCACTGAAGCTTTCTTT.

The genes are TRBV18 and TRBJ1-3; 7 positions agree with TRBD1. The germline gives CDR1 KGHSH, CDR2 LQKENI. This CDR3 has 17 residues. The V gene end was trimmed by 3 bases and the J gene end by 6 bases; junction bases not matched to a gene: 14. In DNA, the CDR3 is TGTGCCAGCTCACCCGTCCCGACAGGGACTTTTCCAAACACCATATATTTT. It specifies CASSPVPTGTFPNTIYF. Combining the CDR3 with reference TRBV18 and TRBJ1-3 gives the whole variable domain NAGVMQNPRHLVRRRGQEARLRCSPMKGHSHVYWYRQLPEEGLKFMVYLQKENIIDESGMPKERFSAEFPKEGPSILRIQQVVRGDSAAYFCASSPVPTGTFPNTIYFGEGSWLTVV.

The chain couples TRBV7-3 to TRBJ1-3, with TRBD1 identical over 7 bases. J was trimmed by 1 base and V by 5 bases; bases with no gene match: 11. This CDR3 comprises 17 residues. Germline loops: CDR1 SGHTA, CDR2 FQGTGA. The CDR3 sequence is CASSIPLTGWSGNTIYF. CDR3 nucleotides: TGTGCCAGCAGCATTCCACTGACAGGGTGGTCTGGAAACACCATATATTTT.

The CDR3: CASRVGQGDGNTIYF. CDR3 in DNA: TGTGCCAGCAGGGTCGGACAGGGAGATGGAAACACCATATATTTT. The chain is built from TRBV6-5 and TRBJ1-3; 8 bases match TRBD1. The CDR3 covers 15 residues. Germline V gene sequence: CDR1 MNHEY, CDR2 SVGAGI. V trimming: 6 bases; J trimming: 3 bases; junction bases outside the gene matches: 7.

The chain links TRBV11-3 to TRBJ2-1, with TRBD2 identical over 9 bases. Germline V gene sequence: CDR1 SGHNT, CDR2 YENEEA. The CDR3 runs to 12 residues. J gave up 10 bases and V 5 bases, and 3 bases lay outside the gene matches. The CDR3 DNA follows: TGTGCCAGCAGCGGACTAGCGAACGAGCAGTTCTTC. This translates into CASSGLANEQFF.